Listed below are T cell receptor beta chains from one sample, sequenced in a study of T-cell memory formation after mild COVID-19. One entry per CDR3 protein, called by TCRdb with MiXCR from the 5' RACE reads. The table records approximately 300,000 distinct CDR3 sequences, approximately 16% of them present only once. Material for sequencing was PBMCs or a T cell subset sorted from them (not recorded which). The receptor set was obtained from a man younger than 35 who had mild COVID-19 (a few samples of this study predate the infection). Cell type and time point are not known. The CDR3 runs from the conserved cysteine through the conserved F or W. The D gene is left open where the match is weak. Only part of the rows carry a size: once, few, many, or a class if the clone is expanded.

d_call clone_size j_call v_call cdr3_nt cdr3_aa
TRBD1 few TRBJ2-7 TRBV29-1 TGCAGCGTTGAGGGGACAGGGGGCGGCTACGAGCAGTACTTC CSVEGTGGGYEQYF
TRBD1 many TRBJ1-2 TRBV7-3 TGTGCCAGCAGTCCTTCGGACAGGGCGAGTTACACCTTC CASSPSDRASYTF
TRBD2 few TRBJ2-5 TRBV29-1 TGCAGCGTGGGGACTAGCGGGGTCCAAGAGACCCAGTACTTC CSVGTSGVQETQYF
- many TRBJ2-1 TRBV12-3/TRBV12-4 TGTGCCAGCAGTCGCCGGACTGGCCCCTTAGGGCAGTTCTTC CASSRRTGPLGQFF
- - TRBJ1-6 TRBV27 TGTGCCAGCAGTTTAGGGGTCAAGTCGCCCCTCCACTTT CASSLGVKSPLHF
- many TRBJ2-2 TRBV6-5 TGTGCCAGCAGCCGAACAGGGAACACCGGGGAGCTGTTTTTT CASSRTGNTGELFF
- - TRBJ1-1 TRBV7-9 TGTGCCAGCAGCTTTGGGTTTACGGACACTGAAGCTTTCTTT CASSFGFTDTEAFF
- - TRBJ2-7 TRBV6-5 TGTGCCAGCAGTTACTCATATCAGAATTCCTACGAGCAGTACTTC CASSYSYQNSYEQYF
TRBD1 - TRBJ2-5 TRBV19 TGTGCCAGTAGTGGGACAGGGGGCTTAGTTGAGACCCAGTACTTC CASSGTGGLVETQYF
TRBD2 many TRBJ2-5 TRBV18 TGTGCCAGCTCGACGGGACTAGCGACTACCCAGTACTTC CASSTGLATTQYF
- few TRBJ1-5 TRBV6-5 TGTGCCAGCAGTCCCTCATGGGAGGGGGGATCGCCCCAGCATTTT CASSPSWEGGSPQHF
- - TRBJ1-4 TRBV4-1 TGCGCCAGCAGCCAGCTTCAGGGGACTAATGAAAAACTGTTTTTT CASSQLQGTNEKLFF
- few TRBJ1-1 TRBV18 TGTGCCAGCTCACCAATGGAAGACGGGCCGGAAGCTTTCTTT CASSPMEDGPEAFF
- - TRBJ2-3 TRBV7-9 TGTGCCAGCAGCCCAACGGGTTACAGGATAAACACAGATACGCAGTATTTT CASSPTGYRINTDTQYF
TRBD1 few TRBJ2-7 TRBV4-3 TGCGCCAGCAGCCAAGATGGGGGGACAGGTTCAGACGAGCAGTACTTC CASSQDGGTGSDEQYF
TRBD2 - TRBJ2-1 TRBV20-1 TGCAGTGCTCGAACCGCGGAGCGGGGGGGCCCCGATGAGCAGTTCTTC CSARTAERGGPDEQFF
- few TRBJ1-6 TRBV20-1 TGCAGTGCCCCAGGGAGCGGGTCCTATAATTCACCCCTCCACTTT CSAPGSGSYNSPLHF
- many TRBJ2-1 TRBV7-8 TGTGCCAGCAGCTTAGCCCCGGGGGACAATGAGCAGTTCTTC CASSLAPGDNEQFF
- many TRBJ1-6 TRBV7-3 TGTGCCAGCAGCCGGAGACAGGCCCAAGTGCATTATTCACCCCTCCACTTT CASSRRQAQVHYSPLHF
TRBD2 - TRBJ2-5 TRBV7-2 TGTGCCAGCAGCTTATACGGAACGGGGGGAGTCGCGAAGACCCAGTACTTC CASSLYGTGGVAKTQYF
- - TRBJ1-2 TRBV4-2 TGTGCCAGCAGCCAAGATATATCCGCAAACTATGGCTACACCTTC CASSQDISANYGYTF
- - TRBJ2-7 TRBV6-6 TGTGCCAGCAGGGCCTCCCAGGGCGGAGAGCAGTACTTC CASRASQGGEQYF
- - TRBJ1-4 TRBV29-1 TGCAGCGTTTCCCCCATAGGGGACGAGGAAGAAAAACTGTTTTTT CSVSPIGDEEEKLFF
- few TRBJ1-3 TRBV4-2 TGTGCCAGCAGCCAAGATTCGGGGGCCTGGAGCTCTGGAAACACCATATATTTT CASSQDSGAWSSGNTIYF
- - TRBJ1-1 TRBV20-1 TGCAGTGCTAGAGATGTCCGGCAGGGAGCGACTGAAGCTTTCTTT CSARDVRQGATEAFF
- - TRBJ1-4 TRBV7-9 TGTGCCAGCAGCCACAGGGCAACTAATGAAAAACTGTTTTTT CASSHRATNEKLFF
TRBD2 - TRBJ2-5 TRBV4-2 TGTGCCAGCAGCCAAGATAACCCGTTGATCCAGCGGGGGGGTCCGGGAGAGACCCAGTACTTC CASSQDNPLIQRGGPGETQYF
TRBD1 - TRBJ2-2 TRBV5-1 TGCGCCAGCAGCAGGGGGACAGAAACCGGGGAGCTGTTTTTT CASSRGTETGELFF
TRBD2 - TRBJ2-1 TRBV24-1 TGTGCCGCAGGGACTAGGCGGAGCGAGCAGTTCTTC CAAGTRRSEQFF
- many TRBJ2-6 TRBV3-1 TGTGCCAGCAGCCTCTCCGGGACATACTCTGGGGCCAACGTCCTGACTTTC CASSLSGTYSGANVLTF
TRBD1 few TRBJ1-6 TRBV6-6 TGTGCCAGCACCGGACAGGGGGCGAATTCACCCCTCCACTTT CASTGQGANSPLHF
- few TRBJ2-5 TRBV24-1 TGTGCCACCAGTGACACAGGGAGAGAAGAGACCCAGTACTTC CATSDTGREETQYF
TRBD1 - TRBJ2-7 TRBV5-1 TGCGCCAGCAGCACCCGACAGGGGGTGTACGAGCAGTACTTC CASSTRQGVYEQYF
- - TRBJ1-5 TRBV7-6 TGTGCCAGCAGCTTGTCGGGGTTGGAGAATCAGCCCCAGCATTTT CASSLSGLENQPQHF
- - TRBJ1-6 TRBV6-2/TRBV6-3 TGTGCCAGCACCAAGACTGACTATAATTCACCCCTCCACTTT CASTKTDYNSPLHF
TRBD1 - TRBJ1-4 TRBV20-1 TGCAGTGCTTGGGACAGGGGTGAAAAACTGTTTTTT CSAWDRGEKLFF
- few TRBJ1-5 TRBV29-1 TGCAGCGTTCAAGCAGATAGCAATCAGCCCCAGCATTTT CSVQADSNQPQHF
- few TRBJ1-1 TRBV7-8 TGTGCCAGCAGACCCAGGGCGGCGAACACTGAAGCTTTCTTT CASRPRAANTEAFF
- few TRBJ2-7 TRBV10-2 TGCGCCAATGGGAGACATGGGGAGGCCTACGAGCAGTACTTC CANGRHGEAYEQYF
TRBD1 - TRBJ1-6 TRBV7-9 TGTGCCAGCAGCCGCTGGACAGGGCCGAGAAATTCACCCCTCCACTTT CASSRWTGPRNSPLHF
- many TRBJ2-3 TRBV20-1 TGCAGTGCTGGTAACCCGACCGGGACCACAGATACGCAGTATTTT CSAGNPTGTTDTQYF
- few TRBJ1-2 TRBV4-1 TGCGCCAGCAGCCAAGATTGGGGCTACACCTTC CASSQDWGYTF
- - TRBJ2-2 TRBV7-3 TGTGCCAGCAGCTTAAAGGTCCACGGTCGGGGAAACACCGGGGAGCTGTTTTTT CASSLKVHGRGNTGELFF
- - TRBJ1-3 TRBV12-3/TRBV12-4 TGTGCCAGCACAAACGGGGTCACCATATATTTT CASTNGVTIYF
TRBD1 many TRBJ2-3 TRBV5-6 TGTGCCAGCAGCTCAACAGGGGGCACAGATACGCAGTATTTT CASSSTGGTDTQYF
- many TRBJ1-2 TRBV25-1 TGTGCCAGCGGGGACGGTTATTATGGCTACACCTTC CASGDGYYGYTF
- few TRBJ2-1 TRBV12-3/TRBV12-4 TGTGCCAGCAGTTTCCGTCAGGGGATCAACAATGAGCAGTTCTTC CASSFRQGINNEQFF
TRBD1 - TRBJ2-7 TRBV10-2 TGCGCCAGCAGCGCTAGGATCCAGACAGGGACCTACGAGCAGTACTTC CASSARIQTGTYEQYF
- - TRBJ2-3 TRBV7-9 TGTGCCAGCAGCGGAGGGGGCCTTAGCACAGATACGCAGTATTTT CASSGGGLSTDTQYF
- - TRBJ2-5 TRBV5-5 TGTGCCAGCAGCAACAGTGATAAGGAGACCCAGTACTTC CASSNSDKETQYF
- - TRBJ1-3 TRBV7-6 TGTGCCAGCAGCTTAGAGGGAAGAATCCGGGCTGGAAACACCATATATTTT CASSLEGRIRAGNTIYF
TRBD2 - TRBJ2-7 TRBV2 TGTGCCAGCAGTGAGGTGGTAGGCGGGAGAGAGCAGTACTTC CASSEVVGGREQYF
- few TRBJ2-3 TRBV5-1 TGCGCCAGCAGCTTGAGGGTTAGCACAGATACGCAGTATTTT CASSLRVSTDTQYF
TRBD1 - TRBJ2-5 TRBV5-1 TGCGCCAGAAGCTTGGGGACAGGCCAAGGAGCGGGGACCCAGTACTTC CARSLGTGQGAGTQYF
TRBD1 few TRBJ2-7 TRBV9 TGTGCCAGCAGCGTAGGGACAGGGGGTTATTACGAGCAGTACTTC CASSVGTGGYYEQYF
- few TRBJ2-7 TRBV25-1 TGTGCCAGCAGTGCCGCAGGCAGGGAGCAGTACTTC CASSAAGREQYF
- - TRBJ1-1 TRBV29-1 TGCAGCGTAAAAACGATTTCCGCAAACACTGAAGCTTTCTTT CSVKTISANTEAFF
- few TRBJ2-7 TRBV6-5 TGTGCCAGCAGTTACGGTGGTATGAGCTCCTACGAGCAGTACTTC CASSYGGMSSYEQYF
TRBD2 - TRBJ2-5 TRBV6-1 TGTGCCAGCTGTGGGACTAGCGGAAAAGAGACCCAGTACTTC CASCGTSGKETQYF